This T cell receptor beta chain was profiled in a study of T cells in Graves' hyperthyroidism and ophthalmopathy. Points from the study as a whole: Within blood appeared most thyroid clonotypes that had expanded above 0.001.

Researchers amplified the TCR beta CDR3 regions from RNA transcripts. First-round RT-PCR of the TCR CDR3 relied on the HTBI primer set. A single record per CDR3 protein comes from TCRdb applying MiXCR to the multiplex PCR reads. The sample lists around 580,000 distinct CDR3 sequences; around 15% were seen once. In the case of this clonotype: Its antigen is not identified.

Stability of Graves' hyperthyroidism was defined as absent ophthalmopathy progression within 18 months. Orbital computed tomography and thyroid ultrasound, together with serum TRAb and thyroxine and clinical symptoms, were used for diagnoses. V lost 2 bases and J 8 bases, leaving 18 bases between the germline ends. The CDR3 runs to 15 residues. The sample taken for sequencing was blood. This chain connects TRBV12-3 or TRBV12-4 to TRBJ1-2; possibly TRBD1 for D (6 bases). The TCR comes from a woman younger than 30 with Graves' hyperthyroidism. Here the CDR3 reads CASSLTRGASRGYTF. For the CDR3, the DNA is TGTGCCAGCAGTTTAACCAGGGGCGCCAGCCGGGGCTACACCTTC.